The 19 T cell receptor beta chains below all came from one sample that was sequenced in a study of blood T cell repertoires in COVID-19. TCRdb's copy holds only in-frame clones and misses some; the assay was immunoSEQ multiplex PCR. Of 200,000 to 250,000 clones listed, about 83% are singletons. Sequencing was done on a sample of peripheral blood. The receptor set was obtained from a woman in her twenties or thirties with COVID-19, enrolled during active disease.

This clone was picked up a small number of times. In DNA form, the CDR3 reads TGTGCCAGCAGCTTAAACGGCTACGAGCAGTACTTC. Amino acids: CASSLNGYEQYF. The rearrangement uses TRBV7-3 and TRBJ2-7; unclear D gene. Germline V gene lookup returns CDR1 SGHTA and CDR2 FQGTGA. The CDR3 is made up of 12 amino acids. Trimming stripped 1 base from V and 3 bases from J, with 4 bases between.

The chain couples TRBV19 to TRBJ1-2; TRBD1 aligns across 7 bases. CDR1 LNHDA and CDR2 SQIVND come from the germline V gene (reference sequence). J lost 5 bases, V lost 6 bases, and 9 bases had no gene match. This CDR3 region has 14 residues. CDR3 DNA sequence: TGTGCCAGTAGCTCACCGGGACAGCGTTATGGCTACACCTTC. This translates into CASSSPGQRYGYTF.

This chain joins TRBV7-3 and TRBJ2-2; a weak D match, TRBD2 (7 bases). V gave up 5 bases and J gave up 7 bases, with 17 bases separating them. Germline CDR1 SGHTA, CDR2 FQGTGA. CDR3 length: 15 amino acids. CDR3 nucleotide sequence: TGTGCCAGCAGCCGTCTCGGGGGGCGCGACGGGGAGCTGTTTTTT. Translating it yields CASSRLGGRDGELFF.

This clone was seen a handful of times. The CDR3 here is CASSLDWTGGGSDTQYF. The CDR3 DNA follows: TGTGCCAGCAGCTTAGACTGGACAGGGGGCGGTTCAGATACGCAGTATTTT. V usage is TRBV7-9 and J usage is TRBJ2-3, with TRBD1 matching 11 bases. V was pared by 1 base and J by 4 bases, with 7 bases of the junction left unmatched. The CDR3 runs 17 residues. CDR1 and CDR2 (germline): SEHNR, FQNEAQ (reference sequence).

This chain joins TRBV3-1 (or the pseudogene TRBV3-2) and TRBJ1-6; D may be TRBD1 (6 bases). The CDR3 length is 13 residues. Germline V CDR1 and CDR2: LGHDT, YNNKEL (reference sequence). Trimming took 4 bases from V and 9 from J, leaving 10 bases between them. The CDR3 DNA reads as TGTGCCAGCAGCCCCGTACAGGGTTCACCCCTCCACTTT. It encodes CASSPVQGSPLHF.

This chain uses TRBV5-6 with TRBJ1-5, with D perhaps matching TRBD1 (6 bases). V was cut by 1 base and J by 1 base, with 9 bases left in between. CDR1 is SGHDT, CDR2 YYEEEE, per germline. The CDR3 is 15 amino acids. This chain's CDR3 is CASSLSRGSNQPQHF. CDR3 DNA sequence: TGTGCCAGCAGCTTGTCCAGGGGAAGCAATCAGCCCCAGCATTTT.

This chain connects TRBV14 to TRBJ2-7; maybe TRBD1 (5 bases). V was clipped by 0 bases and J by 0 bases, with 15 bases between them. This CDR3 has 17 amino acids. Looked up from germline, CDR1 is SGHDN and CDR2 is FVKESK. The chain's CDR3 is CASSQDLSPGYSYEQYF. For the CDR3, the DNA is TGTGCCAGCAGCCAAGATCTTTCCCCAGGGTACTCCTACGAGCAGTACTTC.

This rearrangement joins TRBV25-1 to TRBJ2-3; 7 bases are a match to TRBD1. Germline-derived CDR1 and CDR2 are MGHDK and SYGVNS. The CDR3 extends over 11 amino acids. V shed 6 bases and J 14 bases; nucleotides not matched to a gene: 8. The CDR3 region has the DNA TGTGCCAGCAGCTTATCTCAGGGGGTGTATTTT. Protein product: CASSLSQGVYF.

The V and J genes are TRBV28 and TRBJ2-7; 7 bases are a match to TRBD1. Germline CDR1 and CDR2: MDHEN and SYDVKM. The CDR3 runs to 17 residues. The V gene end was trimmed by 2 bases and the J gene end by 0 bases; junction bases not matched to a gene: 10. This chain's CDR3 is CASSLLRTGVISYEQYF. CDR3 coding DNA: TGTGCCAGCAGTTTACTCAGGACAGGCGTTATCTCCTACGAGCAGTACTTC.

The V gene is TRBV30, the J gene TRBJ1-1; D uncertain. V lost 7 bases to trimming and J lost 5 bases, with 11 bases between them. This CDR3 contains 11 residues. CDR1 and CDR2 (germline): GTSNPN, SVGIG (reference sequence). CDR3 sequence (DNA): TGTGCCTCTCACCGGGGAACTGAAGCTTTCTTT. Translation gives CASHRGTEAFF.

The rearrangement links TRBV6-5 to TRBJ2-7; D perhaps matches TRBD1 (5 bases). This CDR3 is built from 15 residues. Germline values: CDR1 MNHEY, CDR2 SVGAGI. V shed 6 bases and J shed 4 bases, with 19 bases lying between them. Written as DNA, the CDR3 is TGTGCCAGCAGGTCAGGGATGGGCTACCTTTACGAGCAGTACTTC. Translated, it gives CASRSGMGYLYEQYF.

The CDR3 sequence: CSVRSGQGETQYF. The CDR3 coding sequence is TGCAGCGTCCGCTCGGGACAGGGAGAGACCCAGTACTTC. This chain uses TRBV29-1 with TRBJ2-5; 9 nucleotides agree with TRBD1. Looked up from germline, CDR1 is SQVTM and CDR2 is ANQGSEA. The CDR3 has 13 residues. The J segment lost 4 bases and the V segment lost 6 bases, leaving 6 bases of the junction unmatched.

This rearrangement joins TRBV5-6 to TRBJ2-7; D uncertain. The V end was cut by 0 bases, the J end by 2 bases, with 6 bases between. CDR3 length: 13 amino acids. Per the germline V gene, CDR1 is SGHDT and CDR2 is YYEEEE. In nucleotides, the CDR3 is TGTGCCAGCAGCTTGGACAGAGCCTACGAGCAGTACTTC. It specifies CASSLDRAYEQYF. Drawing the rest from reference TRBV5-6 and TRBJ2-7, the complete variable domain is DAGVTQSPTHLIKTRGQQVTLRCSPKSGHDTVSWYQQALGQGPQFIFQYYEEEERQRGNFPDRFSGHQFPNYSSELNVNALLLGDSALYLCASSLDRAYEQYFGPGTRLTVT.

CDR3 coding DNA: TGTGCCAGCAGTTTAAGCGGGAGGGGGTCCTACAATGAGCAGTTCTTC. This gives the protein CASSLSGRGSYNEQFF. The chain is built from TRBV27 and TRBJ2-1, with 10 nucleotides matching TRBD2. J lost 1 base, V lost 2 bases, and 2 bases had no gene match. The CDR3 spans 16 residues. Germline lookup yields CDR1 MNHEY and CDR2 SMNVEV (reference sequence).

The gene calls are TRBV6-5 and TRBJ2-5, with D possibly TRBD1 on 6 matching bases. Germline V gene lookup returns CDR1 MNHEY and CDR2 SVGAGI. Trimming pared 5 bases from V and 4 bases from J, leaving 17 bases between. This CDR3 has 15 amino acids. The CDR3 sequence is CASSPPGRGPETQYF. The CDR3 DNA reads TGTGCCAGCAGTCCCCCGGGCAGGGGCCCAGAGACCCAGTACTTC.

The rearrangement joins TRBV3-1 (or the pseudogene TRBV3-2) to TRBJ2-5; 11 nucleotides line up with TRBD2. CDR3 length equals 17 residues. Germline-derived CDR1 and CDR2 are LGHDT and YNNKEL (reference sequence). The trim removed 3 bases at V and 1 base at J, leaving 7 bases unmatched. CDR3 DNA: TGTGCCAGCAGCCAGCACTCCGGGACTAGCGGCCAAGAGACCCAGTACTTC. As protein: CASSQHSGTSGQETQYF.

The rearrangement joins TRBV6-6 to TRBJ1-2; 7 nucleotides match TRBD1. CDR3 length: 13 residues. Germline V gives CDR1 MNHNY, CDR2 SVGAGI (reference sequence). The V and J ends lost 2 bases and 4 bases, in that order; junction bases with no gene match: 1. The CDR3 DNA follows: TGTGCCAGCAGTTACGACAGGGTCTATGGCTACACCTTC. Translation gives CASSYDRVYGYTF.

This chain uses TRBV7-2 with TRBJ2-2; D is undetermined. The CDR3 runs to 15 residues. The V gene's germline CDR1 is SGHTA and CDR2 FQGNSA. Trimming took 2 bases from V and 5 from J, leaving 12 bases between them. The CDR3 DNA sequence: TGTGCCAGCAGCTTATCTGGCGGAAGTACCGGGGAGCTGTTTTTT. Protein: CASSLSGGSTGELFF.

CDR3 nucleotide sequence: TGTGCCAGCAGCTTGCCACATTCCGAGGAGCTGTTTTTT. Translated: CASSLPHSEELFF. This chain connects TRBV5-6 to TRBJ2-2; D call uncertain. In germline, CDR1 is SGHDT, CDR2 YYEEEE. CDR3 size: 13 residues. V lost 1 base to trimming and J lost 10 bases, with 11 bases between them.